Below, one T cell receptor (beta chain) is given with its context. The length of the CDR3 is 16 residues. CDR1 is LNHNV, CDR2 YYDKDF, per germline (reference sequence). Losses at the gene ends were 1 base for V and 7 bases for J; bases not matched to a gene: 8. This entry belongs to a study of radiation and T cells in renal cell carcinoma. Here immunoSEQ multiplex PCR was the method, and the copy in TCRdb shows in-frame clones only, minus some. The data contain some 140,000 clones, around nine tenths of them singletons. The time point: baseline pretreatment blood. Sample treatment: 15 Gy SBRT to primary tumor, nephrectomy 4 weeks later.

The rearrangement links TRBV15 to TRBJ2-2, with 8 bases that match TRBD1. The sequenced sample was blood, obtained from a patient whose treatment included radiotherapy and nephrectomy. This TCR came from a woman aged 50 to 60 with renal cell carcinoma. CDR3 DNA: TGTGCCACCAGCAGAGGTGGCAGGGGGCGAGGCGGGGAGCTGTTTTTT. It translates to CATSRGGRGRGGELFF. The variable domain in full, completed from reference TRBV15 and TRBJ2-2, reads DAMVIQNPRYQVTQFGKPVTLSCSQTLNHNVMYWYQQKSSQAPKLLFHYYDKDFNNEADTPDNFQSRRPNTSFCFLDIRSPGLGDTAMYLCATSRGGRGRGGELFFGEGSRLTVL.